The TCR beta chain under discussion was sequenced for a study of shared clonotypes between healthy human individuals. Study results and caveats: Sequencing depth was expected to affect clonotype sharing among donors. Non-shared clonotypes had lower generation probabilities than clonotypes shared by all four sorted-subset donors. Larger richness was generally estimated for naive than memory subsets. The study found approximately 5% of naive CD4 clonotypes shared across several donors.

About this clone itself: Its specificity is not known.

The data were produced by immunoSEQ multiplex PCR, yet TCRdb's version contains in-frame clones alone and is incomplete. The table has more than 550,000 clones, 92% seen once. Naive CD8 cells, CD45RO-negative and positively selected for CCR7, excluded terminally differentiated effector memory CD45RA+ cells. Germline CDR1 is SNHLY and CDR2 is FYNNEI. The CDR3 covers 14 residues. V was clipped by 7 bases and J by 6 bases, with 15 bases between them. Specimen: naive CD8+ T cells sorted from blood. The TCR originated in a man younger than 45 in good health. J is TRBJ1-4 and V is TRBV2, with a weak D call TRBD1 (6 bases). The CDR3, as DNA: TGTGCCAGCACCGTTGACAGGATCGATGAAAAACTGTTTTTT. Its translation is CASTVDRIDEKLFF.